This T cell receptor beta chain was obtained from a study of CD8 T cells in Susac syndrome. Findings of the study overall: Clonal expansion was not observed in the Susac syndrome CD4+ T cell repertoires.

A quantity of roughly 0.5 to 1 ug RNA underwent reverse transcription using random hexamers. Amplification of TCR beta CDR3 spanned 54 Vbeta and 13 Jbeta via immunoSEQ multiplex PCR. Each CDR3 protein is one row after TCRdb ran MiXCR on the immunoSEQ multiplex PCR reads. The repertoire has some 180,000 distinct CDR3 sequences, around 94% of them found once; the top ten carry 0.085% to 0.1%. Germline values: CDR1 GTSNPN, CDR2 SVGIG (reference sequence). The CDR3 is 15 residues long. Trimming took 0 bases from V and 4 from J, leaving 15 bases between them. As judged by recently defined diagnostic criteria, patients with Susac syndrome had definite or probable disease. With regard to this clonotype: Its target is unknown.

The sequence came from a human donor with Susac syndrome. Sequencing was performed on CD4+ T cells from PBMCs. The chain uses TRBV30 and TRBJ1-2; no clear D gene. The CDR3 region has the DNA TGTGCCTGGAGTGTGGGGAGACTCTCCTTCTATGGCTACACCTTC. It translates to CAWSVGRLSFYGYTF.